This entry lists 5 T cell receptor beta chains sequenced from one sample in a study of STAT5B mutations in CD4+ large granular lymphocyte leukemia. Sequencing used immunoSEQ multiplex PCR; TCRdb keeps in-frame clones, though not all of them. In the table there are more than 9,500 clones, approximately 83% of which are singletons. What was sequenced was PBMCs. The source of these receptors is a man between 60 and 75 years old with CD4+ T-cell large granular lymphocyte leukemia.

This clone has just one count. The chain uses TRBV27 and TRBJ2-7; D remains ambiguous. The CDR3 sequence is 11 residues long. Per germline, CDR1 MNHEY and CDR2 SMNVEV (reference sequence). Between the trimmed V and J ends, which lost 2 bases and 4 bases, there was a span of 3 bases. CDR3 amino acids: CASSLGYEQYF. The CDR3 coding sequence is TGTGCCAGCAGTTTAGGGTACGAGCAGTACTTC.

CDR3 bases: TGTGCCAGCAGCTTAGCCCCCTCGGACTATGGCTACACCTTC. As protein: CASSLAPSDYGYTF. The chain carries TRBV7-2 and TRBJ1-2; D remains ambiguous. The germline V gene encodes CDR1 SGHTA and CDR2 FQGNSA. The V end lost 0 bases, the J end lost 3 bases, and 8 bases lay between the germline ends. The CDR3 covers 14 residues. Based on the CDR3 plus reference TRBV7-2 and TRBJ1-2, the full variable domain is GAGVSQSPSNKVTEKGKDVELRCDPISGHTALYWYRQSLGQGLEFLIYFQGNSAPDKSGLPSDRFSAERTGGSVSTLTIQRTQQEDSAVYLCASSLAPSDYGYTFGSGTRLTVV.

This chain links TRBV10-3 with TRBJ1-5, with D unclear. The CDR3 totals 13 residues. Germline-derived CDR1 and CDR2 are ENHRY and SYGVKD. Trimming cost V 10 bases and J 1 base, with 11 bases left between them. The CDR3 loop is CATHRLSNQPQHF. Here the CDR3 DNA reads TGTGCCACTCATAGACTGAGCAATCAGCCCCAGCATTTT.

The chain has TRBV19 and TRBJ1-1; 8 nucleotides align to TRBD1. CDR3 length: 14 residues. The germline V gene encodes CDR1 LNHDA and CDR2 SQIVND (reference sequence). After removal of 7 bases from V and 2 bases from J, the junction contained 6 bases not matched to a gene. The CDR3 nucleotides read TGTGCCAGTACTTCCGGACAGGGAAACACTGAAGCTTTCTTT. Residues: CASTSGQGNTEAFF.

In this sample, this clone turned up once. The V and J genes are TRBV7-2 and TRBJ1-2; D possibly corresponds to TRBD1 (6 bases). Trimming removed 5 bases at V and 8 bases at J, with 21 bases between. This CDR3 contains 15 residues. Germline V gene lookup returns CDR1 SGHTA and CDR2 FQGNSA. CDR3 sequence: CASSQDNTGRGGYTF. The CDR3 bases are TGTGCCAGCAGCCAAGACAATACAGGGAGAGGGGGCTACACCTTC.